A selection of T cell receptor beta chains follows, all from one sample in a study of high-grade serous ovarian cancer treatment subgroups. Some clones are missing from TCRdb's copy, which holds only in-frame ones; the method was immunoSEQ multiplex PCR. The table has approximately 15,000 clones, roughly two thirds seen once; the top ten hold 3.5% to 5.5%. Sample: tumor tissue. The receptors stem from a human donor with high-grade serous ovarian cancer. Both conserved end residues are part of each CDR3. A D gene is named only where the DNA matches it firmly. Size is omitted from some rows. Given values are once, few, many or a class for expanded clones.

DNA: TGTGCCAGCAGGGGGGACCGGGACAGACAGAAGGGGGGCTACACCTTC; CDR3: CASRGDRDRQKGGYTF; length: 16; J: TRBJ1-2; V: TRBV27; size: medium-sized; D: TRBD1
DNA: TGTGCCAGCAGTTTTCTGCGAGGGGGGGAAGGTGAAAAACTGTTTTTT; CDR3: CASSFLRGGEGEKLFF; length: 16; J: TRBJ1-4; V: TRBV7-9; size: .; D: .
DNA: TGTGCCAGCAGTGACTCAGGGACTAGCGCCGGGGAGCTGTTTTTT; CDR3: CASSDSGTSAGELFF; length: 15; J: TRBJ2-2; V: TRBV6-4; size: .; D: TRBD2
DNA: TGTGCCAGCAGCCCCGGTGGGGCAGATACGCAGTATTTT; CDR3: CASSPGGADTQYF; length: 13; J: TRBJ2-3; V: TRBV28; size: .; D: .
DNA: TGTGCCAGCAGCTCTTGGACTAGCGGGGGGGCTGGCGAGCAGTACTTC; CDR3: CASSSWTSGGAGEQYF; length: 16; J: TRBJ2-7; V: TRBV11-3; size: .; D: TRBD2
DNA: TGTGCCAGCAGCCAACGATTCACAGATACGCAGTATTTT; CDR3: CASSQRFTDTQYF; length: 13; J: TRBJ2-3; V: TRBV14; size: .; D: .
DNA: TGTGCCAGCAACCGCAGACTACCCCCCTACGAGCAGTACTTC; CDR3: CASNRRLPPYEQYF; length: 14; J: TRBJ2-7; V: TRBV2; size: .; D: .
DNA: TGTGCCAGCAGCGTTGGCAGGGGCTCGGGTGGCTACACCTTC; CDR3: CASSVGRGSGGYTF; length: 14; J: TRBJ1-2; V: TRBV5-8; size: .; D: .
DNA: TGTGCCAGCAGCCCCTCCCCCAGCGGGGGAGCAGATACGCAGTATTTT; CDR3: CASSPSPSGGADTQYF; length: 16; J: TRBJ2-3; V: TRBV9; size: .; D: TRBD2
DNA: TGTGCCAGCTCACCCCTCTTAGGGGACACTGAAGCTTTCTTT; CDR3: CASSPLLGDTEAFF; length: 14; J: TRBJ1-1; V: TRBV18; size: once; D: .
DNA: TGTGCCAGCTCACCAAACGGGATAGGCTCCTACAATGAGCAGTTCTTC; CDR3: CASSPNGIGSYNEQFF; length: 16; J: TRBJ2-1; V: TRBV18; size: .; D: .
DNA: TGTGCCAGCTCCCCGGGTCTGAGCACAGATACGCAGTATTTT; CDR3: CASSPGLSTDTQYF; length: 14; J: TRBJ2-3; V: TRBV18; size: .; D: .
DNA: TGTGCCAGCTCTCAGTATAACAGGGGGCCATCTACTAACACTGAAGCTTTCTTT; CDR3: CASSQYNRGPSTNTEAFF; length: 18; J: TRBJ1-1; V: TRBV18; size: .; D: TRBD1
DNA: TGTGCCAGCAGTTCGCAACTAGCGGGGAACGAGCAGTACTTC; CDR3: CASSSQLAGNEQYF; length: 14; J: TRBJ2-7; V: TRBV6-5; size: .; D: TRBD2